These T cell receptor beta chains were read from a single sample in a study of T cells expressing NK-cell markers. TCRdb reprocessed the 5' RACE reads, with one entry per CDR3 protein and no DNA. This repertoire includes fewer than 200,000 distinct CDR3 sequences. Sequencing was carried out using blood T cells: a sorted CD56 or NKG2C T cell subset, CD4+ or CD8+ T cells, or bulk PBMC T cells (not recorded which). These receptors were collected from a woman between 18 and 70 years old in good health. The CDR3 runs from the conserved cysteine through the conserved F or W. Each record gives: V gene, J gene, CDR3 protein.

TRBV2	TRBJ2-1	CATSNRYNEQFF
TRBV7-3	TRBJ1-1	CASSYRANTEAFF
TRBV20-1	TRBJ2-5	CSARDGTSGETQYF
TRBV12-3/TRBV12-4	TRBJ1-5	CASSPDMGNQPQHF
TRBV12-3/TRBV12-4	TRBJ2-7	CASSFSGGIYEQYF
TRBV12-5	TRBJ1-6	CASGSLPGRTTINSPLHF
TRBV9	TRBJ2-5	CASSVDSGRGETQYF
TRBV20-1	TRBJ1-6	CSARAGTSYNSPLHF
TRBV29-1	TRBJ1-5	CSVPPGQHSNQPQHF
TRBV7-3	TRBJ2-1	CASSTLGQVSYNEQFF
TRBV4-2	TRBJ2-7	CASSQSRDSYEQYF
TRBV6-2/TRBV6-3	TRBJ1-2	CASSYGYGYTF
TRBV5-1	TRBJ2-7	CASSSPGLSYEQYF
TRBV29-1	TRBJ2-3	CSVEAGPPTDTQYF
TRBV7-8	TRBJ1-6	CASSRTWGGGKSSYNSPLHF
TRBV5-1	TRBJ2-3	CASSSGTGSADTQYF
TRBV5-1	TRBJ1-1	CASSFFRSAEAFF